This T cell receptor (beta chain) is from a study of human T cells and chemical hapten exposure. The overall study: Across its roughly 22 weeks, the study gave patients weekly diphenylcyclopropenone doses to the scalp.

Time point: patch test 2, 6 weeks after DPC sensitization. As to treatment: therapeutic diphenylcyclopropenone sensitization with weekly scalp DPC. Overall study findings and caveats: Because they had alopecia, donors may respond immunologically unlike healthy people.

The CDR3 runs to 16 residues. The germline V gene has CDR1 LGHNA and CDR2 YNFKEQ. This clonotype was observed once. Its target is not known. A read error may account for a junction end that differs from germline. Unique molecular identifiers were affixed to discrete cDNA molecules within the library. TCRdb recomputed calls from the RACE reads with MiXCR, one row per CDR3 protein. The sample shows over 130,000 distinct CDR3 sequences, 12% of them seen only once. The V and J genes are TRBV4-2 and TRBJ1-4; D is unclear. Sequencing was performed on whole blood, taken in connection with sensitization to the hapten diphenylcyclopropenone (DPC). This TCR derives from a woman between 50 and 59 years old with alopecia areata. Some clones in this sample may be carry-over from other donors' samples. The CDR3, as DNA: TGTGCCAGCAACCAAGACCGGAACGTGAAGGTAGAAAAACTGTTTTTT. It is translated as CASNQDRNVKVEKLFF.